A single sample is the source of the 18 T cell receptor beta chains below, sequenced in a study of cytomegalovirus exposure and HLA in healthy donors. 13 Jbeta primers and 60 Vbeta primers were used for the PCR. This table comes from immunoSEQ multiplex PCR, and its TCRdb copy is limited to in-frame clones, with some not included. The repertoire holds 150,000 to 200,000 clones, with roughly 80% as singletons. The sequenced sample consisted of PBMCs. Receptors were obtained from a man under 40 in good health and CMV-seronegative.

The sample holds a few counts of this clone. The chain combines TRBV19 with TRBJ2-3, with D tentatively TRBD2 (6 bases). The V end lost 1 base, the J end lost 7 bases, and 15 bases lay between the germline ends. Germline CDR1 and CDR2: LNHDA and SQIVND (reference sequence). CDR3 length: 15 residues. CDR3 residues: CASSIVYGSPHTQYF. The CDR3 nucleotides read TGTGCCAGTAGTATAGTCTACGGGAGCCCGCATACGCAGTATTTT.

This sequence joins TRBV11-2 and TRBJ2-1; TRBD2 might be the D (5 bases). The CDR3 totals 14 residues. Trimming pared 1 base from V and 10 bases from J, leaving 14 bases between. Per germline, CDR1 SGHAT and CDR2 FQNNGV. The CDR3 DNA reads TGTGCCAGCAGCTTAGTAGGAGGAAGGGTCGAGCAGTTCTTC. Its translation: CASSLVGGRVEQFF.

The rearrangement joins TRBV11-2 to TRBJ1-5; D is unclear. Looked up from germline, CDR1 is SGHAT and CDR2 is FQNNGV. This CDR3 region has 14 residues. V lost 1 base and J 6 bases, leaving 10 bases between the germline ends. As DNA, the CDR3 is TGTGCCAGCAGCTTAGGTCGAGGGAGTCAGCCCCAGCATTTT. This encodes CASSLGRGSQPQHF. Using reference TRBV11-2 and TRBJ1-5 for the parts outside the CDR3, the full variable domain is EAGVAQSPRYKIIEKRQSVAFWCNPISGHATLYWYQQILGQGPKLLIQFQNNGVVDDSQLPKDRFSAERLKGVDSTLKIQPAKLEDSAVYLCASSLGRGSQPQHFGDGTRLSIL.

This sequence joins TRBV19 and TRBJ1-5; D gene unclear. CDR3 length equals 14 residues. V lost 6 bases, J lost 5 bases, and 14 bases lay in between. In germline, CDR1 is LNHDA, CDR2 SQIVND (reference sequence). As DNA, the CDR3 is TGTGCCAGTAGGGCGAGGTGGCTCGATCAGCCCCAGCATTTT. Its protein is CASRARWLDQPQHF.

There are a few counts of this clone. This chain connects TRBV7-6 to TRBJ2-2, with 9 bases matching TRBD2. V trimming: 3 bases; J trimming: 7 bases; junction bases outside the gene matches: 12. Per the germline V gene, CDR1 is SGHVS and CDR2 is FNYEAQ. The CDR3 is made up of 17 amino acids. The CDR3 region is CASSFLGGGARGGELFF. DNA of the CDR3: TGTGCCAGCAGCTTTCTTGGCGGGGGGGCCCGTGGCGGGGAGCTGTTTTTT.

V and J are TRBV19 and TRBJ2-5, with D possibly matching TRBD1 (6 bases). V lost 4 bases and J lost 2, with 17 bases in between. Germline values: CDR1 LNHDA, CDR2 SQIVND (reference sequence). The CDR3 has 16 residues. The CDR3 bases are TGTGCCAGTAGTACCGGACAGTCCAGGACTCAAGAGACCCAGTACTTC. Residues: CASSTGQSRTQETQYF. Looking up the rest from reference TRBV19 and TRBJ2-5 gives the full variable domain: DGGITQSPKYLFRKEGQNVTLSCEQNLNHDAMYWYRQDPGQGLRLIYYSQIVNDFQKGDIAEGYSVSREKKESFPLTVTSAQKNPTAFYLCASSTGQSRTQETQYFGPGTRLLVL.

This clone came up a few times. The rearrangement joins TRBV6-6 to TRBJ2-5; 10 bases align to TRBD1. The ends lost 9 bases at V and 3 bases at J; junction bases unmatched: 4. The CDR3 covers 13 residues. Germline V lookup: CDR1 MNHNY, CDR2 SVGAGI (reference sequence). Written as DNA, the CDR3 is TGTGCCAGTGCCGGGACAGGGGAAGAGACCCAGTACTTC. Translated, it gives CASAGTGEETQYF.

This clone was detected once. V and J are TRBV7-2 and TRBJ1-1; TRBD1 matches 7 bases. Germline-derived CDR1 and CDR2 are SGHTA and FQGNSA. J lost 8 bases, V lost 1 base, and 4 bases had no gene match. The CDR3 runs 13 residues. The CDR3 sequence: CASSLVRGREAFF. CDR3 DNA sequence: TGTGCCAGCAGCTTAGTAAGGGGGCGAGAAGCTTTCTTT.

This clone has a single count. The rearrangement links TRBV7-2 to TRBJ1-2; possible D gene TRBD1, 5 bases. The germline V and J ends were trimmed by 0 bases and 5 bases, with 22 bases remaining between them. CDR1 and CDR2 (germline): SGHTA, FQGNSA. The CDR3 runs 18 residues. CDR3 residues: CASSLARGTQSGGYGYTF. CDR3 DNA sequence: TGTGCCAGCAGCTTAGCTCGGGGCACCCAATCGGGGGGGTATGGCTACACCTTC.

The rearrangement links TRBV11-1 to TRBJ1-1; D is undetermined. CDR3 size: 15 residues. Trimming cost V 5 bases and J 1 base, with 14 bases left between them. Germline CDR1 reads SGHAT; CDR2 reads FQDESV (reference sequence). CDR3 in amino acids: CASSPLVRGNTEAFF. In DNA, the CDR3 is TGTGCCAGCAGCCCACTAGTTCGGGGGAACACTGAAGCTTTCTTT.

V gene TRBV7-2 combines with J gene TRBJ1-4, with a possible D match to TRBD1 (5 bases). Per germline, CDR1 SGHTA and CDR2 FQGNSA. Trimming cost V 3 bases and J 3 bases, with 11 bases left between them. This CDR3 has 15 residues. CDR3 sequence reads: CASSLVGGSNEKLFF. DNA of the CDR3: TGTGCCAGCAGCTTGGTCGGGGGGTCTAATGAAAAACTGTTTTTT.

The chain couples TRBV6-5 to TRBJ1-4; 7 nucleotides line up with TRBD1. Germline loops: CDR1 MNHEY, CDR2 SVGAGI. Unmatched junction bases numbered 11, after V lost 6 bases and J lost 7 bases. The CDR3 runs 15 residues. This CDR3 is CASRFAGQKGEKLFF. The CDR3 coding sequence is TGTGCCAGCAGATTTGCGGGACAGAAGGGTGAAAAACTGTTTTTT.

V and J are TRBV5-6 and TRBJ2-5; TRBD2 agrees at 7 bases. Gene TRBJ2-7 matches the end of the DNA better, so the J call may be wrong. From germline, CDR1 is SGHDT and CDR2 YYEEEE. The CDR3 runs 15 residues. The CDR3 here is CASSLVGRELDEQYF. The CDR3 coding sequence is TGTGCCAGCAGCTTGGTTGGGCGGGAGCTGGACGAGCAGTACTTC.

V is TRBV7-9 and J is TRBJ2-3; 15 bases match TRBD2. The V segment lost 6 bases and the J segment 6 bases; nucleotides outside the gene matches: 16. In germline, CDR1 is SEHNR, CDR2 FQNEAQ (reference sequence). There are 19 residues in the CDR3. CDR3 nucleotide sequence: TGTGCCAGCAGGTTACCGGGACTAGCGGGAGGAAAGGTTCACGATACGCAGTATTTT. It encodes CASRLPGLAGGKVHDTQYF.

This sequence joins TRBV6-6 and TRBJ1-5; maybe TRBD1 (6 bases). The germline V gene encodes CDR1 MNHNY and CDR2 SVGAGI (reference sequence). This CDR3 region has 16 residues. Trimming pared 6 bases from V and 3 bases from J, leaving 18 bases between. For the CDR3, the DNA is TGTGCCAGCAGCCCACCGGACACAGGGACCAATCAGCCCCAGCATTTT. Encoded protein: CASSPPDTGTNQPQHF.

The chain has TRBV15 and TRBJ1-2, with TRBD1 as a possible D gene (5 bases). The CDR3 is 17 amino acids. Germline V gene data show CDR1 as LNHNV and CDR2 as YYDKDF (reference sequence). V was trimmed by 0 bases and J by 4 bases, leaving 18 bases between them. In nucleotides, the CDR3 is TGTGCCACCAGCAGAGATCGTGGGGCCAAGGGCCGCTATGGCTACACCTTC. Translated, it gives CATSRDRGAKGRYGYTF.

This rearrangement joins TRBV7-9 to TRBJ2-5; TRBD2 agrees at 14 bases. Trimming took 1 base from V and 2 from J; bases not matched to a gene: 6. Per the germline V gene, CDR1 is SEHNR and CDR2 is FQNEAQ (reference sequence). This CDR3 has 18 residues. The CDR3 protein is CASSLGGTSGSGQETQYF. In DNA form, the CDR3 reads TGTGCCAGCAGCTTAGGTGGGACTAGCGGGAGTGGGCAAGAGACCCAGTACTTC.

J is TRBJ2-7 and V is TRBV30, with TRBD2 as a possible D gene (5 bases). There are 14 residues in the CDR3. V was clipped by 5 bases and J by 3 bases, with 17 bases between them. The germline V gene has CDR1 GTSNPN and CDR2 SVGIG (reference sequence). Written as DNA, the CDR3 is TGTGCCTGGTCAAAGGGAGACTACAACTACGAGCAGTACTTC. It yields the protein CAWSKGDYNYEQYF.